The 15 T cell receptor beta chains below were found in one sample sequenced in a study of regulatory T cells in long-lasting Graves disease. Construction of TCR beta libraries relied on iRepertoire HTBI primers and on Arm-PCR targeting CDR3 regions. One entry per CDR3 protein, called by TCRdb with MiXCR from the multiplex PCR reads. The table shows about 540,000 distinct CDR3 sequences, with roughly 13% occurring only once. Time point of the sample: newly diagnosed GD, antithyroid drugs for less than 3 months. After RNA was extracted from PBMCs, the TCR library was made from it. This sample also appeared in a second study, on T cells in Graves' hyperthyroidism and ophthalmopathy.

This material consisted of peripheral blood mononuclear cells (PBMCs), taken at new diagnosis, from a patient treated with antithyroid drugs. The receptors were sampled from a man between 25 and 39 years old with Graves disease.

This clonotype was detected many times. This chain joins TRBV12-3 or TRBV12-4 and TRBJ2-2; 12 nucleotides agree with TRBD2. The CDR3 runs 16 residues. J was trimmed by 6 bases and V by 6 bases; bases with no gene match: 8. CDR3 residues: CASSPLAGGPPGELFF. Here the CDR3 DNA reads TGTGCCAGCAGCCCTCTAGCGGGAGGGCCCCCCGGGGAGCTGTTTTTT.

In this sample, this clonotype turned up a few times. J is TRBJ2-1 and V is TRBV20-1; 8 positions agree with TRBD2. From germline, CDR1 is DFQATT and CDR2 SNEGSKA (reference sequence). The CDR3 has 16 residues. Trimming removed 3 bases from V and 0 bases from J; junction bases left unmatched: 7. In DNA form, the CDR3 reads TGCAGTGCTAGGGACCCCGGGACTAGCTCCTACAATGAGCAGTTCTTC. It translates to CSARDPGTSSYNEQFF.

This clonotype showed up many times. This chain links TRBV20-1 with TRBJ1-6; maybe TRBD1 (5 bases). From germline, CDR1 is DFQATT and CDR2 SNEGSKA (reference sequence). This CDR3 has 14 amino acids. The germline V and J ends were trimmed by 6 bases and 9 bases, with 18 bases remaining between them. CDR3 sequence: CSAPHGAGVSPLHF. The DNA of the CDR3 is TGCAGTGCCCCTCACGGGGCCGGGGTTTCACCCCTCCACTTT.

This clonotype was detected ten times or more. The chain is built from TRBV5-4 and TRBJ2-1, with no clear D. This CDR3 is 16 amino acids long. V was cut by 0 bases and J by 0 bases, with 10 bases left in between. Germline CDR1 SGHNT, CDR2 YYREEE (reference sequence). DNA of the CDR3: TGTGCCAGCAGCTTGGCCCCAGCGAGCTCCTACAATGAGCAGTTCTTC. Residues: CASSLAPASSYNEQFF. Full variable domain (missing parts from reference TRBV5-4 and TRBJ2-1): ETGVTQSPTHLIKTRGQQVTLRCSSQSGHNTVSWYQQALGQGPQFIFQYYREEENGRGNFPPRFSGLQFPNYSSELNVNALELDDSALYLCASSLAPASSYNEQFFGPGTRLTVL.

At least ten counts were recorded for this clonotype. The chain links TRBV12-3 or TRBV12-4 to TRBJ2-1, with no clear D. The CDR3 has 12 amino acids. V was cut by 6 bases and J by 0 bases, with 3 bases left in between. The CDR3 is CASSHSYNEQFF. CDR3 coding DNA: TGTGCCAGCAGCCACTCCTACAATGAGCAGTTCTTC.

This clonotype was recorded at least ten times. V is TRBV9 and J is TRBJ1-6; D uncertain. Deletions cut 0 bases from V and 7 bases from J, with 8 bases between. The germline CDR1 and CDR2 sequences are SGDLS and YYNGEE. The CDR3 runs to 14 residues. CDR3 nucleotide sequence: TGTGCCAGCAGCGTAGATGGCGTCAATTCACCCCTCCACTTT. Its translation is CASSVDGVNSPLHF.

This clonotype was detected only a few times. The chain carries TRBV18 and TRBJ1-1; the match to TRBD1 covers 12 bases. CDR1 is KGHSH, CDR2 LQKENI, per germline. The CDR3 totals 14 residues. V shed 3 bases, J shed 10 bases, and the junction held 6 bases outside the gene matches. In DNA form, the CDR3 reads TGTGCCAGCTCACCCAGGGGACAGGGGGCCGGAGCTTTCTTT. This codes for CASSPRGQGAGAFF.

This clonotype was picked up many times. This chain links TRBV5-4 with TRBJ2-7, with TRBD1 identical over 7 bases. CDR1 SGHNT and CDR2 YYREEE come from the germline V gene (reference sequence). Trimming at V came to 4 bases and at J to 0 bases, leaving 7 bases not matched to a gene. This CDR3 spans 15 amino acids. CDR3 protein: CASSLGQASSYEQYF. CDR3 coding DNA: TGTGCCAGCAGCCTCGGACAGGCGAGCTCCTACGAGCAGTACTTC.

The sample holds a few counts of this clonotype. This chain connects TRBV20-1 to TRBJ1-5, with no clear D. CDR3 size: 14 residues. Trimming stripped 1 base from V and 1 base from J, with 8 bases between. Germline CDR1 reads DFQATT; CDR2 reads SNEGSKA (reference sequence). For the CDR3, the DNA is TGCAGTGCTAGAGTGGGGAGCAGCAATCAGCCCCAGCATTTT. It yields the protein CSARVGSSNQPQHF.

This clonotype has a count of ten or more. V is TRBV10-3 and J is TRBJ1-2; unclear D gene. The CDR3 spans 14 residues. Germline V gives CDR1 ENHRY, CDR2 SYGVKD. V was trimmed by 0 bases and J by 2 bases, leaving 7 bases between them. The CDR3 loop reads CAISESGTNYGYTF. DNA of the CDR3: TGTGCCATCAGTGAGTCTGGCACGAACTATGGCTACACCTTC.

This clonotype came up a few times. The chain carries TRBV30 and TRBJ2-3; tentatively, D is TRBD2 (5 bases). In germline, CDR1 is GTSNPN, CDR2 SVGIG (reference sequence). The germline V and J ends were trimmed by 0 bases and 0 bases, with 13 bases remaining between them. The CDR3 has 16 residues. The CDR3 DNA reads as TGTGCCTGGAGTGTACTGCGTGGACTCAGCACAGATACGCAGTATTTT. This translates into CAWSVLRGLSTDTQYF.

The chain couples TRBV19 to TRBJ1-5, with 7 bases identical to TRBD1. This CDR3 is built from 14 residues. V lost 5 bases to trimming and J lost 7 bases; unmatched junction nucleotides: 8. Germline CDR1 reads LNHDA; CDR2 reads SQIVND (reference sequence). CDR3 bases: TGTGCCAGTAGTTTTCGACAGGGAGGCCAGCCCCAGCATTTT. Its translation is CASSFRQGGQPQHF.

The sample holds a few counts of this clonotype. The genes are TRBV20-1 and TRBJ1-2, with D possibly being TRBD1 (5 bases). With 1 base removed from V and 1 base from J, the gap between germline ends came to 10 bases. This CDR3 is 14 amino acids long. CDR1 is DFQATT and CDR2 is SNEGSKA in the germline V gene (reference sequence). CDR3 coding DNA: TGCAGTGCTAGAGCCCCAGGGTATAACTATGGCTACACCTTC. This translates into CSARAPGYNYGYTF.

This clonotype occurred many times. The chain carries TRBV7-8 and TRBJ2-1; perhaps TRBD2 as D (6 bases). The length of the CDR3 is 21 residues. CDR1 and CDR2 from the germline V gene are SGHVS and FQNEAQ. Trimming stripped 0 bases from V and 6 bases from J, with 30 bases between. The CDR3 coding sequence is TGTGCCAGCAGCTTAGCCGAGTCGCGGGGCTACATGGTAGATGGGATCAATGAGCAGTTCTTC. Translated: CASSLAESRGYMVDGINEQFF. The full variable domain, completed using reference TRBV7-8 and TRBJ2-1, is GAGVSQSPRYKVAKRGQDVALRCDPISGHVSLFWYQQALGQGPEFLTYFQNEAQLDKSGLPSDRFFAERPEGSVSTLKIQRTQQEDSAVYLCASSLAESRGYMVDGINEQFFGPGTRLTVL.

Ten or more counts support this clonotype. The chain combines TRBV3-1 with TRBJ1-1; the D gene is possibly TRBD1 (6 bases). The CDR3 loop spans 12 amino acids. V was cut by 8 bases and J by 6 bases, with 13 bases left in between. In germline, CDR1 is LGHDT, CDR2 YNNKEL (reference sequence). The CDR3 loop reads CASGGASAEAFF. As DNA, the CDR3 is TGTGCCAGCGGGGGCGCATCGGCTGAAGCTTTCTTT.